Listed below are T cell receptor beta chains from one sample, sequenced in a study of blood T cell repertoires in COVID-19. Clones were read by immunoSEQ multiplex PCR, and TCRdb kept only the in-frame ones, dropping some. The sample contains about 210,000 clones, 83% of which appear only once. Specimen: peripheral blood. These receptors were taken from a woman aged 45-60 years with acute or convalescent COVID-19. Both conserved end residues are part of each CDR3. Fields, in order: J gene, V gene, clone size, D gene, CDR3 DNA, CDR3 protein. The D gene is left open where the match is weak. Clone size appears in some rows only: once, few, many, or a class for an expanded clone.

TRBJ2-1	TRBV28	-	TRBD2	TGTGCCAGCAGACCACAGGGGATGATAGCGGGAGGGCCGGACAATGAGCAGTTCTTC	CASRPQGMIAGGPDNEQFF
TRBJ1-3	TRBV2	-	TRBD1	TGTGCCAGTCGATGGACAGGGGGCTCTGGAAACACCATATATTTT	CASRWTGGSGNTIYF
TRBJ2-2	TRBV19	-	TRBD1	TGTGCCAGTAGAACGACAGGGGCTCCCGCCGGGGAGCTGTTTTTT	CASRTTGAPAGELFF
TRBJ1-1	TRBV20-1	-	-	TGCAGTGCTAGTGCTAACACTGAAGCTTTCTTT	CSASANTEAFF
TRBJ2-7	TRBV9	-	-	TGTGCCAGCAGCTTAAGGCTCGGGGAAGGGTACGAGCAGTACTTC	CASSLRLGEGYEQYF
TRBJ1-3	TRBV6-5	-	-	TGTGCCAGCAGTTACTCGAGGGCAGACTCTGGAAACACCATATATTTT	CASSYSRADSGNTIYF
TRBJ2-2	TRBV21-1	once	-	TGTGCCCCGGGACTAGCGGGAGCCCCAGGGACCGGGGAGCTGTTTTTT	CAPGLAGAPGTGELFF
TRBJ1-1	TRBV6-1	once	TRBD1	TGTGCCAGCAGTGAAGAGGGGGCATTGGACACTGAAGCTTTCTTT	CASSEEGALDTEAFF
TRBJ2-3	TRBV5-1	many	-	TGCGCCAGCAGCGAGAACCGGGAGCTTACAGATACGCAGTATTTT	CASSENRELTDTQYF
TRBJ2-1	TRBV5-6	-	-	TGTGCCAGCAGCTATGGCAGGCAACCGGAGTTCTTC	CASSYGRQPEFF
TRBJ1-1	TRBV30	few	-	TGTGCCTGCCGACAGGAGTCTGAAGCTTTCTTT	CACRQESEAFF
TRBJ1-2	TRBV28	-	-	TGTGCCAGCAGTTTGGCAGCGATAGCTAACTATGGCTACACCTTC	CASSLAAIANYGYTF
TRBJ2-7	TRBV7-8	once	-	TGTGCCAGCAGCTTAGGGGGAGGGGGATCCTACGAGCAGTACTTC	CASSLGGGGSYEQYF
TRBJ2-3	TRBV9	-	TRBD2	TGTGCCAGCAGCGTAGCCGGACTAGCGGGACGAGATACGCAGTATTTT	CASSVAGLAGRDTQYF